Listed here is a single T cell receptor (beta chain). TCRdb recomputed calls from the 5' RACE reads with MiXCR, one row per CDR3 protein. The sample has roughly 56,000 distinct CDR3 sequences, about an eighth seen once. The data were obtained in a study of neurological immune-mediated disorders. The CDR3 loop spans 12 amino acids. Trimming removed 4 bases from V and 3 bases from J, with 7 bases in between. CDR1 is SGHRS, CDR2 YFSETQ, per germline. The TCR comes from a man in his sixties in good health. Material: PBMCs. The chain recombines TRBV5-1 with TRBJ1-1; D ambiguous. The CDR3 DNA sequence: TGCGCCAGCAGCGCAGGTTACACTGAAGCTTTCTTT. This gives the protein CASSAGYTEAFF.